This TCR beta chain originates from a study of somatic mutations in cytotoxic T cells in rheumatoid arthritis. Study-level information: Patients gave 30 ml EDTA peripheral blood immediately after diagnosis, prior to starting treatment.

This CDR3 spans 12 amino acids. The germline CDR1 and CDR2 sequences are SEHNR and FQNEAQ (reference sequence). The germline V and J ends were trimmed by 2 bases and 5 bases, with 7 bases remaining between them. Generated by immunoSEQ multiplex PCR, the TCRdb table keeps only in-frame clones and is missing some. This sample has 15,000 to 20,000 clones; about 80% occur once, and the top ten carry approximately 20%. Notes on this clone: The antigen is not known.

Findings and limits, study-wide: An increase in CD8+ clonality with age was seen in rheumatoid arthritis patients but not in healthy controls.

The receptor's source is an adult with rheumatoid arthritis. The chain couples TRBV7-9 to TRBJ2-7; D ambiguous. Sequenced material: CD8+ T cells sorted from blood. This chain's CDR3 is CASSLLENEQYF. DNA of the CDR3: TGTGCCAGCAGCTTATTAGAAAACGAGCAGTACTTC.